This TCR beta chain was found in a study of tumor and adjacent non-tumor tissue in lung cancer. In the study overall: Stage I to III disease affected approximately 11 men and 5 women aged roughly 30 to 80. Study-level findings and limits: Patients with more diverse tumor TCRs had worse survival. Significantly higher TCR diversity was found in tumor than normal lung.

TCRbeta libraries were built with three rounds of nested PCR, modified from ARM-PCR. TCRdb independently ran MiXCR on the multiplex PCR reads; one entry per CDR3 protein. The repertoire holds 85,000 or so distinct CDR3 sequences, with 65% to 80% as singletons. A note on this clonotype: The antigen is not known.

RNA was extracted from bulk tissue without any cell sorting. This non-tumor lung sample came from over 3 cm beyond the tumor edge. Germline V gene data show CDR1 as SQVTM and CDR2 as ANQGSEA. The V end lost 7 bases, the J end lost 7 bases, and 13 bases lay between the germline ends. There are 11 residues in the CDR3. This clonotype originated in a woman aged 45-65 years with non-small cell lung cancer. Sequencing was performed on distant non-tumor lung tissue. The rearrangement joins TRBV29-1 to TRBJ1-1; D remains unclear. The DNA for the CDR3 is TGCAGCGGTATACATAGCAGTGAAGCTTTCTTT. It translates to CSGIHSSEAFF.